This T cell receptor (beta chain) was found in a study of blood T cell repertoires in COVID-19. Study at large: The cDNA or gDNA used as material had been derived from T cells, B-cell-depleted T cells, or PBMCs.

Per the authors' pipeline: Nucleated cell number was recorded as an estimate derived from reference gene primer amplification. The assay was immunoSEQ multiplex PCR, and TCRdb's table has in-frame clones only and misses some. Clone size and the V and J calls come from that table; the DNA yielded D and trimming. Of 95,000 to 150,000 clones in the sample, roughly 84% were seen once. Cohorts were determined from participant-reported clinical history. V shed 6 bases and J 12 bases; nucleotides not matched to a gene: 16. Germline-derived CDR1 and CDR2 are WSHSY and SAAADI. The CDR3 runs 15 residues. This rearrangement joins TRBV10-2 to TRBJ1-1; 10 bases agree with TRBD1. The sequenced sample was PBMCs or T cells enriched from blood (not recorded which). This sequence was found in a woman aged 30 to 39 who had recovered from COVID-19. CDR3 protein: CASSKWNRDRGRPFF. The CDR3 DNA follows: TGCGCCAGCAGCAAGTGGAACCGGGACAGGGGACGACCTTTCTTT.